This T cell receptor (beta chain) comes out of a study of PD-1 blockade in classical Hodgkin lymphoma. Turning to the study itself: Patients were infused with nivolumab 3 mg/kg every 2 weeks.

This clone has only one observation. Profiling relied on immunoSEQ multiplex PCR, and the TCRdb table lists in-frame clones only, not all of them. Seen here are 90,000 to 95,000 clones, about 91% observed once, and the top ten hold about 11%. The germline V gene encodes CDR1 MNHEY and CDR2 SMNVEV (reference sequence). The CDR3 runs to 16 residues. V dropped 8 bases and J dropped 0 bases, with 17 bases sitting between them. All patients relapsed after autologous stem cell transplantation, and brentuximab vedotin exposure varied. This clonotype was obtained from a human donor with classical Hodgkin lymphoma. This specimen consisted of peripheral blood mononuclear cells (PBMCs), obtained before the second cycle of nivolumab. The chain is built from TRBV27 and TRBJ1-5, with D possibly being TRBD1 (5 bases). The CDR3 is CASGALLGHSNQPQHF. Written as DNA, the CDR3 is TGTGCCAGCGGAGCCCTTTTGGGGCATAGCAATCAGCCCCAGCATTTT.